The 5 T cell receptor beta chains in this list originate from one sample, sequenced in a study of cytomegalovirus exposure and HLA in healthy donors. Primers: 60 Vbeta forward and 13 Jbeta reverse. TCRdb's copy holds only in-frame clones and misses some; the assay was immunoSEQ multiplex PCR. The sample has 150,000 to 200,000 clones, approximately 83% seen once. Material for sequencing was PBMCs. These receptors were taken from a male donor in good health and CMV-seronegative.

The chain combines TRBV16 with TRBJ2-7, with D perhaps TRBD1 (5 bases). CDR3 length equals 14 residues. V was cut by 3 bases and J by 1 base, with 10 bases left in between. Germline V gives CDR1 KGHSY, CDR2 FQNENV. CDR3 region: CASSQDTVSYEQYF. Here the CDR3 DNA reads TGTGCCAGCAGCCAGGACACCGTTTCCTACGAGCAGTACTTC.

The chain couples TRBV5-3 to TRBJ1-2; the D gene is possibly TRBD1 (6 bases). TRBV5-3 is placed among ORFs of uncertain function. Trimming left V 0 bases short and J 2 bases short, with 11 bases between. This CDR3 is 15 amino acids long. The CDR3 DNA follows: TGTGCCAGAAGCTTGGGCGACAGGTTAAACTATGGCTACACCTTC. Protein sequence: CARSLGDRLNYGYTF.

The chain recombines TRBV7-2 with TRBJ2-5; D is perhaps TRBD1 (5 bases). The closer fit of TRBJ2-7 to the DNA end suggests the J call may be wrong. The CDR3 runs to 13 residues. Per germline, CDR1 SGHTA and CDR2 FQGNSA. CDR3 DNA sequence: TGTGCCAGCAGCCTTGACAGCACCTACGAGCAGTACTTC. Its protein product is CASSLDSTYEQYF.

The rearrangement joins TRBV28 to TRBJ1-5; tentatively, D is TRBD1 (5 bases). The CDR3 is made up of 15 amino acids. The V gene's germline CDR1 is MDHEN and CDR2 SYDVKM. The germline V and J ends were trimmed by 3 bases and 2 bases, with 11 bases remaining between them. As DNA, the CDR3 is TGTGCCAGCAGTTTGGTGGGCAGGGGCAATCAGCCCCAGCATTTT. Its translation: CASSLVGRGNQPQHF.

This chain links TRBV28 with TRBJ2-5; 7 bases line up with TRBD2. Looked up from germline, CDR1 is MDHEN and CDR2 is SYDVKM. The ends lost 3 bases at V and 5 bases at J; junction bases unmatched: 6. This CDR3 spans 14 amino acids. The CDR3 protein is CASSLSGAAETQYF. In nucleotides, the CDR3 is TGTGCCAGCAGTTTGAGCGGGGCAGCTGAGACCCAGTACTTC.